These T cell receptor beta chains were read from a single sample in a study of blood T cell repertoires in COVID-19. Measured with immunoSEQ multiplex PCR; TCRdb has only the in-frame clones, and not every one. This table holds 200,000 to 300,000 clones, around four fifths found once. Sequencing was done on a sample of peripheral blood. These receptor sequences come from a man aged 55 to 70 with acute or convalescent COVID-19. The CDR3 runs from the conserved cysteine through the conserved F or W. The order of the fields is CDR3 DNA, CDR3 protein, J gene, D gene, V gene, clone size. The D gene is left open where the match is weak. A row's size may be missing; if present it is once, few, many or a size class.

DNA: TGTGCCAGCAGCTTCCAGGGGGCGGGTGGCTACACCTTC; CDR3: CASSFQGAGGYTF; J: TRBJ1-2; D: TRBD1; V: TRBV5-4; size: -
DNA: TGTGCCAGCAGCGTTTCAGGGTCCTTCACAGATACGCAGTATTTT; CDR3: CASSVSGSFTDTQYF; J: TRBJ2-3; D: -; V: TRBV9; size: once
DNA: TGCGCCAGCAGCTGGACAGGGGGCCTCTCTGAAGCTTTCTTT; CDR3: CASSWTGGLSEAFF; J: TRBJ1-1; D: TRBD1; V: TRBV5-1; size: -
DNA: TGTGCCAGCAGCCAATCGTGGGGCAACTATGGCTACACCTTC; CDR3: CASSQSWGNYGYTF; J: TRBJ1-2; D: -; V: TRBV3-1/TRBV3-2; size: -
DNA: TGTGCCAGCACCTCCGGCACCGAAGGGGCAGGACAGCCCCAGCATTTT; CDR3: CASTSGTEGAGQPQHF; J: TRBJ1-5; D: -; V: TRBV28; size: -
DNA: TGCGCCAGCAGCTTCGCCGGGACTAGGAACACCGGGGAGCTGTTTTTT; CDR3: CASSFAGTRNTGELFF; J: TRBJ2-2; D: TRBD2; V: TRBV5-1; size: -
DNA: TGTGCCAGCAGTGCCCGACAGGTTCAGAACACTGAAGCTTTCTTT; CDR3: CASSARQVQNTEAFF; J: TRBJ1-1; D: -; V: TRBV2; size: -
DNA: TGTGCCAGCAGACCTCGGACTAGCGGGAGTGGCGAGCAGTACTTC; CDR3: CASRPRTSGSGEQYF; J: TRBJ2-7; D: TRBD2; V: TRBV28; size: -
DNA: TGTGCCAGCAGCCAAGTGGGGACTAGTACCCGGGAGCTGTTTTTT; CDR3: CASSQVGTSTRELFF; J: TRBJ2-2; D: TRBD2; V: TRBV14; size: -
DNA: TGTGCCAGCAGTTACTCGAGCGGGAGCCACTCCTACGAGCAGTACTTC; CDR3: CASSYSSGSHSYEQYF; J: TRBJ2-7; D: TRBD2; V: TRBV6-5; size: -
DNA: TGCGCCAGCAGCCAAACAGGGGGGGAGACCCAGTACTTC; CDR3: CASSQTGGETQYF; J: TRBJ2-5; D: TRBD1; V: TRBV4-3; size: -
DNA: TGTGCCAGCTCACCACGGGCTAGCGGGACCGTAGAGTACTTC; CDR3: CASSPRASGTVEYF; J: TRBJ2-5; D: TRBD2; V: TRBV18; size: -
DNA: TGTGCCAGCAGCCCTCGGGGGTGGGCAGGGGGCGCCTACGAGCAGTACTTC; CDR3: CASSPRGWAGGAYEQYF; J: TRBJ2-7; D: TRBD1; V: TRBV11-2; size: once
DNA: TGCGCCAGCAGCCAGGGGACTAGCGGGGCCCAAGAGACCCAGTACTTC; CDR3: CASSQGTSGAQETQYF; J: TRBJ2-5; D: TRBD2; V: TRBV5-1; size: -
DNA: TGTGCCAGCAGGCGTGCTGAGACCCAGTACTTC; CDR3: CASRRAETQYF; J: TRBJ2-5; D: -; V: TRBV27; size: few
DNA: TGTGCCAGCAGCCGCGACAGGGGTGGCACAGATACGCAGTATTTT; CDR3: CASSRDRGGTDTQYF; J: TRBJ2-3; D: TRBD1; V: TRBV28; size: -
DNA: TGTGCCAGCAGCCAAGCTTTGAACACTGAAGCTTTCTTT; CDR3: CASSQALNTEAFF; J: TRBJ1-1; D: -; V: TRBV3-1/TRBV3-2; size: -
DNA: TGTGCCAGCAGTTACAGCGGGCTAGCGGGACCTACTAACAATGAGCAGTTCTTC; CDR3: CASSYSGLAGPTNNEQFF; J: TRBJ2-1; D: TRBD2; V: TRBV6-2/TRBV6-3; size: -
DNA: TGCAGCGTAGCGACGGTCTACACCGGGGAGCTGTTTTTT; CDR3: CSVATVYTGELFF; J: TRBJ2-2; D: -; V: TRBV29-1; size: -
DNA: TGTGCCAGCAGTGCCGACAGCAATGAGCAGTTCTTC; CDR3: CASSADSNEQFF; J: TRBJ2-1; D: -; V: TRBV2; size: few
DNA: TGTGCCAGCAGCCCCCTCGCCAGGGGGCCCAATCAGCCCCAGCATTTT; CDR3: CASSPLARGPNQPQHF; J: TRBJ1-5; D: TRBD1; V: TRBV7-9; size: -
DNA: TGTGCCAGCAGCTTAGATTCGGGGAACACTGAAGCTTTCTTT; CDR3: CASSLDSGNTEAFF; J: TRBJ1-1; D: -; V: TRBV7-9; size: few
DNA: TGTGCCAGCAGCCCCTCGGTGGTCGGCTCCTACGAGCAGTACTTC; CDR3: CASSPSVVGSYEQYF; J: TRBJ2-7; D: -; V: TRBV9; size: -
DNA: TGTGCCAGCAGTTTCGGGTACGAGCAGTACTTC; CDR3: CASSFGYEQYF; J: TRBJ2-7; D: -; V: TRBV12-3/TRBV12-4; size: -
DNA: TGTGCCAGCAGGGGGGAACTAGCGGTCAACACCGGGGAGCTGTTTTTT; CDR3: CASRGELAVNTGELFF; J: TRBJ2-2; D: TRBD2; V: TRBV2; size: -
DNA: TGTGCCAGCAGTCGTAGCGGGGACTCCTACGAGCAGTACTTC; CDR3: CASSRSGDSYEQYF; J: TRBJ2-7; D: TRBD2; V: TRBV27; size: -
DNA: TGTGCCAGTAGACCGGACTACGGGAATGAGCAGTTCTTC; CDR3: CASRPDYGNEQFF; J: TRBJ2-1; D: -; V: TRBV19; size: -
DNA: TGTGCCAGCTCGGAGAAGGACAGGCCCTATGGCTACACCTTC; CDR3: CASSEKDRPYGYTF; J: TRBJ1-2; D: TRBD1; V: TRBV18; size: few
DNA: TGTGCCAGCAGTGACTCGACTGGGTACTCCTACAATGAGCAGTTCTTC; CDR3: CASSDSTGYSYNEQFF; J: TRBJ2-1; D: -; V: TRBV6-4; size: -
DNA: TGTGCCAGCAGCACCGGACCTAGCGGAACTCTCTACGAGCAGTACTTC; CDR3: CASSTGPSGTLYEQYF; J: TRBJ2-7; D: TRBD2; V: TRBV5-4; size: -
DNA: TGTGCCAGCAGCACAGGGGGGGGCACAGATACGCAGTATTTT; CDR3: CASSTGGGTDTQYF; J: TRBJ2-3; D: -; V: TRBV3-1/TRBV3-2; size: -
DNA: TGTGCCAGCAGTGAAGGGACAGGGGGCCATAATGAGCAGTTCTTC; CDR3: CASSEGTGGHNEQFF; J: TRBJ2-1; D: TRBD1; V: TRBV6-1; size: -
DNA: TGTGCCAGTAGTCAGGACAGGGCCACCACAGATACGCAGTATTTT; CDR3: CASSQDRATTDTQYF; J: TRBJ2-3; D: TRBD1; V: TRBV19; size: -
DNA: TGTGCCAGCAGTGGAGCGGGGCATAGCACAGATACGCAGTATTTT; CDR3: CASSGAGHSTDTQYF; J: TRBJ2-3; D: TRBD2; V: TRBV6-1; size: -
DNA: TGTGCCAGCAGCCCCCGGGACTACCCCTACAATGAGCAGTTCTTC; CDR3: CASSPRDYPYNEQFF; J: TRBJ2-1; D: TRBD2; V: TRBV9; size: -
DNA: TGTGCCAGCAGCGAGGGACAGAGTAACTATGGCTACACCTTC; CDR3: CASSEGQSNYGYTF; J: TRBJ1-2; D: TRBD1; V: TRBV9; size: -
DNA: TGCAGTGCTCCGACTTGGACTGAAGCTTTCTTT; CDR3: CSAPTWTEAFF; J: TRBJ1-1; D: -; V: TRBV20-1; size: -
DNA: TGTGCCAGCAGTTACTCACTCGACTACGAGCAGTACTTC; CDR3: CASSYSLDYEQYF; J: TRBJ2-7; D: -; V: TRBV6-5; size: -
DNA: TGTGCCAGCAGACCGGGACAGGGGTCCTACGAGCAGTACTTC; CDR3: CASRPGQGSYEQYF; J: TRBJ2-7; D: TRBD1; V: TRBV28; size: -
DNA: TGTGCCAGCAGCCTGGGGGACAGAAACTATGGCTACACCTTC; CDR3: CASSLGDRNYGYTF; J: TRBJ1-2; D: TRBD1; V: TRBV5-8; size: -
DNA: TGTGCCAGTAGTATAGCGGCAGGCAGCTACGAGCAGTACTTC; CDR3: CASSIAAGSYEQYF; J: TRBJ2-7; D: -; V: TRBV19; size: once
DNA: TGTGCCAGCAGCTTTGGTACAGGGGACGTCTACGAGCAGTACTTC; CDR3: CASSFGTGDVYEQYF; J: TRBJ2-7; D: TRBD1; V: TRBV7-2; size: once
DNA: TGTGCCAGCACCGGACAGGGATTGAACACTGAAGCTTTCTTT; CDR3: CASTGQGLNTEAFF; J: TRBJ1-1; D: TRBD1; V: TRBV6-5; size: -
DNA: TGTGCCAGCAGCCCAGACAGGGCAGTATCTGGAAACACCATATATTTT; CDR3: CASSPDRAVSGNTIYF; J: TRBJ1-3; D: TRBD1; V: TRBV11-2; size: -
DNA: TGTGCCAGCTCACCTCCGGGACAGGCCGTCGGGGAGCTGTTTTTT; CDR3: CASSPPGQAVGELFF; J: TRBJ2-2; D: TRBD1; V: TRBV18; size: -
DNA: TGTGCCAGCAGCTGGCCAAACACTGAAGCTTTCTTT; CDR3: CASSWPNTEAFF; J: TRBJ1-1; D: -; V: TRBV5-8; size: -
DNA: TGTGCCAGCAGCTTGGAACTAGCGGTCGACAATGAGCAGTTCTTC; CDR3: CASSLELAVDNEQFF; J: TRBJ2-1; D: TRBD2; V: TRBV5-6; size: -
DNA: TGTGCCAGCAGCGTAGAACAGGGGTCCGGGGAGCTGTTTTTT; CDR3: CASSVEQGSGELFF; J: TRBJ2-2; D: TRBD1; V: TRBV9; size: -